The clone carrying this TCR beta chain was counted ten times or more. The antigen remains unidentified. Universal primer sites and UMIs were introduced during 5'RACE template-switching synthesis of TCR cDNA. TCRdb redid the calling of the 5' RACE reads with MiXCR, one entry per CDR3 protein. The sample has 450,000 to 550,000 distinct CDR3 sequences, just over 20% seen once. The data are from a study of T cells after yellow fever vaccination. About the research overall: With SMART-Seq v4 Ultra Low Input, the fractions containing low cell numbers were prepared. Study-wide results and caveats: Booster samples showed a return of most primary-vaccination clones (roughly 96% CD4, about 87% CD8).

This CDR3 region has 14 residues. Germline trimming cut 5 bases from V and 4 bases from J; bases unmatched to any gene: 5. Germline V gene sequence: CDR1 MNHEY, CDR2 SMNVEV (reference sequence). This receptor was obtained from a man younger than 35 who received the YFV17D yellow fever vaccine. V is TRBV27 and J is TRBJ2-1; 7 bases map to TRBD1. The source was PBMCs, collected more than 20 days after the first yellow fever vaccination. Written as DNA, the CDR3 is TGTGCCAGCAGTCCCATGGGACAGTACAATGAGCAGTTCTTC. As protein: CASSPMGQYNEQFF.